These T cell receptor beta chains were read from a single sample in a study of T cell changes during pregnancy in multiple sclerosis. Some clones are missing from TCRdb's copy, which holds only in-frame ones; the method was immunoSEQ multiplex PCR. The sample records roughly 74,000 clones, roughly nine tenths being singletons. This specimen was peripheral blood, taken before pregnancy. The source of these receptors is a female donor with multiple sclerosis, enrolled in a pregnancy study. The conserved cysteine and the conserved F or W are not part of the CDR3 here. For some rows the clone size is stated as once, few or many, or as a class when expanded; others skip it.

ASGLAQHSGGYT,12,once,TRBV12-5
ASSSTIAEQF,10,-,TRBV5-1
ASSLGTVRNGNQPQH,15,-,TRBV18
ARSLGRGQDGNTIY,14,-,TRBV5-3
ASSPRTSGERGAYEQY,16,-,TRBV7-9
ATLAFGTDTQY,11,few,TRBV19
ASSPDRANTGELF,13,-,TRBV7-8
SAAGGTEAF,9,once,TRBV20-1
ASSLDGSSYNEQF,13,once,TRBV7-6
ASGDRDIETQY,11,-,TRBV9
ASSPNRDGYT,10,-,TRBV18
ASTLTTANTEAF,12,-,TRBV7-9